The 9 T cell receptor beta chains given below trace back to one sample, sequenced in a study of type 1 regulatory T cells. A single record per CDR3 protein comes from TCRdb applying MiXCR to the reads. The data show 60,000 to 80,000 distinct CDR3 sequences, around 63% seen once. The antigens for these receptors are not known. The sequencing input was cultured T cells, either the whole culture or a sorted T cell fraction (not recorded which). Subset specified: Tr1-enriched cell product generated in vitro against host alloantigens. The origin of the receptors is a human donor in good health.

The V and J genes are TRBV12-3 or TRBV12-4 and TRBJ2-7; 10 bases are a match to TRBD1. The CDR3 length is 15 residues. Trimming cost V 7 bases and J 3 bases; bases outside gene matches: 9. The CDR3 loop reads CASTWSGTGVYEQYF. DNA of the CDR3: TGTGCCAGCACCTGGTCCGGGACAGGGGTCTACGAGCAGTACTTC.

This chain connects TRBV24-1 to TRBJ2-3; D is tentatively TRBD1 or TRBD2 (5 bases each). V lost 4 bases to trimming and J lost 7 bases, with 17 bases between them. Germline CDR1 KGHDR, CDR2 SFDVKD. This CDR3 comprises 15 residues. CDR3 coding DNA: TGTGCCACCAGTGACTCCGGGACCGGACTCAATACGCAGTATTTT. Its protein is CATSDSGTGLNTQYF.

In its sample, this clonotype was seen once. The rearrangement joins TRBV6-1 to TRBJ2-1; a possible D gene is TRBD2 (6 bases). The CDR3 runs to 19 residues. From germline, CDR1 is MNHNS and CDR2 SASEGT. Trimming removed 4 bases from V and 2 bases from J, with 24 bases in between. The CDR3 nucleotides read TGTGCCAGCAGTGTACTAGTGGCTGGAGGGAGTAAACCCTACAATGAGCAGTTCTTC. This gives the protein CASSVLVAGGSKPYNEQFF.

The V and J genes are TRBV2 and TRBJ2-7; TRBD2 might be the D (5 bases). The V and J ends lost 6 bases and 0 bases respectively, with 18 bases between them. The germline gives CDR1 SNHLY, CDR2 FYNNEI. CDR3 size: 16 residues. CDR3 residues: CASSAPSRVPSYEQYF. DNA of the CDR3: TGTGCCAGCAGCGCACCCTCGCGGGTGCCCTCCTACGAGCAGTACTTC.

The rearrangement uses TRBV7-2 and TRBJ1-5; 7 nucleotides line up with TRBD1. CDR1 is SGHTA, CDR2 FQGNSA, per germline. This CDR3 has 15 residues. The trim removed 5 bases at V and 4 bases at J, leaving 8 bases unmatched. The CDR3 is CASSAPTGSNQPQHF. The CDR3 DNA sequence: TGTGCCAGCAGCGCCCCGACAGGGAGTAATCAGCCCCAGCATTTT.

The chain couples TRBV6-2 or TRBV6-3 to TRBJ2-2, with 11 bases lining up with TRBD2. The CDR3 totals 18 residues. The ends lost 5 bases at V and 1 base at J; junction bases unmatched: 9. Germline CDR1 MNHEY, CDR2 SVGEGT. CDR3 protein: CASSGPYLAGGNTGELFF. In DNA, the CDR3 is TGTGCCAGCAGTGGACCTTACCTAGCGGGGGGGAACACCGGGGAGCTGTTTTTT.

This chain connects TRBV24-1 to TRBJ1-5; 7 nucleotides agree with TRBD1. After removal of 3 bases from V and 6 bases from J, the junction contained 7 bases not matched to a gene. In germline, CDR1 is KGHDR, CDR2 SFDVKD. CDR3 length equals 15 residues. This chain's CDR3 is CATSDPRQGVQPQHF. CDR3 in DNA: TGTGCCACCAGTGATCCCCGACAGGGTGTTCAGCCCCAGCATTTT.

This clonotype was recorded a few times. The V gene is TRBV19, the J gene TRBJ2-1; tentative D call: TRBD2 (5 bases). This CDR3 comprises 13 residues. V gave up 5 bases and J gave up 5 bases, with 10 bases separating them. Germline CDR1 is LNHDA and CDR2 is SQIVND (reference sequence). CDR3 residues: CASSWLANNEQFF. The CDR3 coding sequence is TGTGCCAGTAGTTGGTTAGCGAACAATGAGCAGTTCTTC.

The genes are TRBV29-1 and TRBJ2-5, with D perhaps TRBD2 (5 bases). The CDR3 is 12 amino acids. Trimming removed 0 bases at V and 4 bases at J, with 6 bases between. Per germline, CDR1 SQVTM and CDR2 ANQGSEA. The CDR3 loop is CSVEDEGETQYF. CDR3 bases: TGCAGCGTTGAAGATGAGGGAGAGACCCAGTACTTC.